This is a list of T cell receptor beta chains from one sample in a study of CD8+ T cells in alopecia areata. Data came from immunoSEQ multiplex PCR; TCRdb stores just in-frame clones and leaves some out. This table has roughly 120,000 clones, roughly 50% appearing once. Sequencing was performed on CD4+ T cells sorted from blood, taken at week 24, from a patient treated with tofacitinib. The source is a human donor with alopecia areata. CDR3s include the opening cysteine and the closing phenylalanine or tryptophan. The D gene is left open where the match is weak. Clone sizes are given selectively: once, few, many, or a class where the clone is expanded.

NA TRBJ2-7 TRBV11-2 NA CASSLGRASGGYEQYF TGTGCCAGCAGCTTAGGTAGGGCCTCCGGCGGGTACGAGCAGTACTTC
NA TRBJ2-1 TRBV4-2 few CASSQARGEREQFF TGTGCCAGCAGCCAAGCGAGGGGGGAACGGGAGCAGTTCTTC
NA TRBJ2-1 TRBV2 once CASRETLNEQFF TGTGCCAGCAGGGAAACCCTCAATGAGCAGTTCTTC
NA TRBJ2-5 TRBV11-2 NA CASSPRRGTESSQYF TGTGCCAGCAGCCCTCGCAGGGGGACTGAGTCTTCCCAGTACTTC
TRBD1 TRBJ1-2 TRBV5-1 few CASSAGTDLLGYTF TGCGCCAGCAGCGCCGGGACAGACCTCTTAGGCTACACCTTC
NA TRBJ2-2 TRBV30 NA CASTLLNTNTGELFF TGTGCCTCCACCCTCCTTAACACGAACACCGGGGAGCTGTTTTTT
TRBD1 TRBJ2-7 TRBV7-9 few CASRGTGTYEQYF TGTGCCAGCAGAGGGACAGGAACCTACGAGCAGTACTTC
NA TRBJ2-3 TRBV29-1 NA CSVEPSEKTTQYF TGCAGCGTTGAGCCCTCGGAAAAAACTACGCAGTATTTT
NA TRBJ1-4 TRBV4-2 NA CASSQGQGNEKLFF TGTGCCAGCAGCCAAGGTCAGGGTAATGAAAAACTGTTTTTT
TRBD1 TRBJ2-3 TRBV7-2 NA CASSPGQPPDTQYF TGTGCCAGCAGCCCGGGACAGCCCCCAGATACGCAGTATTTT
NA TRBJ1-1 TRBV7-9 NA CASSLVGGGSMNTEAFF TGTGCCAGCAGCTTAGTAGGGGGAGGGTCTATGAACACTGAAGCTTTCTTT
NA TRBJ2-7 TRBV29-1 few CSVERDSSSEQYF TGCAGCGTTGAACGGGACTCCTCCTCCGAGCAGTACTTC
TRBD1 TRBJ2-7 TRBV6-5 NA CATSGTGTYEQYF TGTGCCACCTCCGGGACAGGGACCTACGAGCAGTACTTC
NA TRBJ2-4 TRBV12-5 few CASAPRENIQYF TGTGCTAGTGCCCCTCGCGAAAACATTCAGTACTTC
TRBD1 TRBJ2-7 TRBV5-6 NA CASSVRDRFSYEQYF TGTGCCAGCTCGGTCCGGGACAGGTTCTCCTACGAGCAGTACTTC
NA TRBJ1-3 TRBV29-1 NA CSVEGNSGNTIYF TGCAGCGTTGAAGGGAACTCTGGAAACACCATATATTTT
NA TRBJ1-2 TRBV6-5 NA CASSYLGGRGAYGYTF TGTGCCAGCAGTTATTTGGGAGGAAGGGGCGCATATGGCTACACCTTC
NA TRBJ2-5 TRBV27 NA CASSLKGRETQYF TGTGCCAGCAGTTTAAAAGGGAGAGAGACCCAGTACTTC
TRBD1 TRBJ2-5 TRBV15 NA CATSREDRKETQYF TGTGCCACCAGCAGAGAGGACAGGAAAGAGACCCAGTACTTC
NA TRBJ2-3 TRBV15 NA CATSRDVDFRGDTQYF TGTGCCACCAGCAGAGATGTTGATTTTAGGGGGGATACGCAGTATTTT
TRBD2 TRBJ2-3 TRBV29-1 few CSVRRGVAADTQYF TGCAGCGTTCGGCGGGGGGTAGCGGCAGATACGCAGTATTTT
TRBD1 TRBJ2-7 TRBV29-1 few CSVDTQGAGEQYF TGCAGCGTTGATACCCAGGGGGCCGGCGAGCAGTACTTC
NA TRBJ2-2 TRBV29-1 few CSAGHPNTGELFF TGCAGCGCGGGACACCCGAACACCGGGGAGCTGTTTTTT
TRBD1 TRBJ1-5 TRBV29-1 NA CSVQGDNQPQHF TGCAGCGTTCAGGGGGATAATCAGCCCCAGCATTTT
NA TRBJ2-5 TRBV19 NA CASSRGREETQYF TGTGCCAGTAGTCGAGGGCGCGAGGAGACCCAGTACTTC
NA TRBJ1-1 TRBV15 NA CATSVRGPAEAFF TGTGCCACCAGCGTCAGGGGACCTGCTGAAGCTTTCTTT
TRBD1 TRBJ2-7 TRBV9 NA CASSNGQGGQYF TGTGCCAGCAGCAACGGACAGGGCGGGCAGTACTTC
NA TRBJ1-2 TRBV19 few CASGEPWRGEYYTF TGTGCCAGTGGAGAACCTTGGCGTGGGGAGTACTACACCTTC
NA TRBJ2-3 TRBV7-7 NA CASSLGLSGPDTQYF TGTGCTAGCAGCTTAGGCCTAAGTGGCCCAGATACGCAGTATTTT
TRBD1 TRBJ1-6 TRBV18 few CASSPGQGVSPLHF TGTGCCAGCTCACCGGGACAGGGAGTTTCACCCCTCCACTTT
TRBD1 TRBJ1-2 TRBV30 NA CAWSFGTVISANYGYTF TGTGCCTGGAGTTTTGGGACAGTCATATCGGCTAACTATGGCTACACCTTC
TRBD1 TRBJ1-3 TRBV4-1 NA CASSQGSRTGGGNTIYF TGCGCCAGCAGCCAAGGCTCCCGGACAGGGGGAGGAAACACCATATATTTT
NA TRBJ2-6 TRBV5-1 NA CASSSMTASGANVLTF TGCGCCAGCAGCTCGATGACAGCCTCTGGGGCCAACGTCCTGACTTTC
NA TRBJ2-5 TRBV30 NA CAWITGQKGQETQYF TGTGCCTGGATCACCGGACAGAAGGGTCAAGAGACCCAGTACTTC
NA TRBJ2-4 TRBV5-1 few CASSFGELAKNIQYF TGCGCCAGCAGCTTTGGGGAACTAGCCAAAAACATTCAGTACTTC
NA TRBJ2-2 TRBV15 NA CATSRDSWRGNTGELFF TGTGCCACCAGCAGAGATAGTTGGCGGGGGAACACCGGGGAGCTGTTTTTT
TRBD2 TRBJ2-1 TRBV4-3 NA CASSFTSGNEQFF TGCGCCAGCAGCTTTACTAGCGGCAATGAGCAGTTCTTC
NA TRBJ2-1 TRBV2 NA CASSDGGSSYNEQFF TGTGCCAGCAGTGACGGTGGGAGCTCCTACAATGAGCAGTTCTTC
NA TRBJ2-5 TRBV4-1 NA CASSQDHSLETQYF TGCGCCAGCAGCCAAGATCATAGTCTGGAGACCCAGTACTTC
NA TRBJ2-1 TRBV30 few CAWSVQDTEFF TGTGCCTGGAGTGTACAGGATACAGAGTTCTTC
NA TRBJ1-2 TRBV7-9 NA CASSASGGERGPGGYTF TGTGCCAGCAGCGCGAGCGGCGGGGAGAGAGGACCGGGTGGCTACACCTTC
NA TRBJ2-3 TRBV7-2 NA CASSRNTDTQYF TGTGCCAGCAGCCGAAACACGGATACGCAGTATTTT
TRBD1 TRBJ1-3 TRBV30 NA CAIRGQNSGNTIYF TGTGCTATAAGGGGACAGAACTCTGGAAACACCATATATTTT
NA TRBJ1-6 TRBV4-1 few CASSQDWQQGNSPLHF TGCGCCAGCAGCCAAGATTGGCAACAGGGAAATTCACCCCTCCACTTT
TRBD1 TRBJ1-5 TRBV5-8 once CASSSGTGPQPQHF TGTGCCAGCAGCTCTGGGACAGGGCCTCAGCCCCAGCATTTT
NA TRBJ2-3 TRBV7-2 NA CASSLASGGWTDTQYF TGTGCCAGCAGCTTAGCTAGCGGCGGTTGGACAGATACGCAGTATTTT